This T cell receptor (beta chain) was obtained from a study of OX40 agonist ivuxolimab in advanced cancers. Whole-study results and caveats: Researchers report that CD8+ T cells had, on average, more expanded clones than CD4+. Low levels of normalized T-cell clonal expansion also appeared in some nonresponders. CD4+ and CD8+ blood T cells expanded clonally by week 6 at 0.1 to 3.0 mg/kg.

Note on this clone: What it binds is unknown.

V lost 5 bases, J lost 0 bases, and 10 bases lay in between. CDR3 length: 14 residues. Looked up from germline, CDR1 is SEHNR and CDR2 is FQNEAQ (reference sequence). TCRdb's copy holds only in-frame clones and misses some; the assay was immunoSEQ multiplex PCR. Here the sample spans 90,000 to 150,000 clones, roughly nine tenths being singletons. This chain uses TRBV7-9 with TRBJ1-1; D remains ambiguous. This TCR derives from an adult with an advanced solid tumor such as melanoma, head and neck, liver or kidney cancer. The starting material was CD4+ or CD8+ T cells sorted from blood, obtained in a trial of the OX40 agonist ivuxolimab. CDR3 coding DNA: TGTGCCAGCAGCGCCTCATTCATGAACACTGAAGCTTTCTTT. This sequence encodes CASSASFMNTEAFF.